The T cell receptor (beta chain) under discussion was sequenced for a study of persistence of HIV-infected CD4 T cells. Study-level findings and limits: Proviral oligoclonality tracked with TCR oligoclonality within the same sorted cells.

Sequencing used immunoSEQ version 4 in survey mode. The table came from immunoSEQ multiplex PCR; TCRdb's copy has only in-frame clones and leaves some out. This sample has roughly 41,000 clones; over 80% occur once, and the top ten carry 1.3%. The V gene's germline CDR1 is LNHDA and CDR2 SQIVND (reference sequence). Trimming cost V 3 bases and J 1 base, with 9 bases left between them. The CDR3 runs 14 residues. On this clone: Its cognate antigen is unknown.

Cells were stimulated nonspecifically with anti-CD3/anti-CD28 magnetic beads. Sorting selected CD4+ T cells upregulating both CD40 ligand and CD69. These HIV-1-infected adults initiated suppressive ART in chronic infection. Donors had CD4+ T cell counts above 400 cells/uL and were CMV-seropositive. Anti-CD28/CD49d costimulation, CD40-blocking antibody and enfuvirtide were given to CD8-depleted PBMCs for about 17 hours. Sequenced here: CD4+ T cells sorted from PBMCs after roughly 17-hour stimulation, sampled from a patient who received antiretroviral therapy. The TCR originated in an adult man with HIV who was CMV-seropositive. The V call is TRBV19, the J call TRBJ1-1; the D gene is possibly TRBD1 (5 bases). The CDR3: CASSMGQGNTEAFF. CDR3 coding DNA: TGTGCCAGTAGTATGGGTCAGGGGAACACTGAAGCTTTCTTT.